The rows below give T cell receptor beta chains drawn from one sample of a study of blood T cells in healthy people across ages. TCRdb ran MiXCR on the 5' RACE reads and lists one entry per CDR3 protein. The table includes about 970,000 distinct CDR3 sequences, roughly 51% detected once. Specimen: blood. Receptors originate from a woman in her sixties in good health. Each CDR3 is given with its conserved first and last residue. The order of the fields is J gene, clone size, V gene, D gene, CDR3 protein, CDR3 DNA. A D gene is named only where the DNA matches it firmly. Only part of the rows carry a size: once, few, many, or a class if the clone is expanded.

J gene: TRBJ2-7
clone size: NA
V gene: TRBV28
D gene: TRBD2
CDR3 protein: CASSLAGVHEQYF
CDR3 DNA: TGCGCCAGCAGTTTAGCGGGAGTTCACGAGCAGTACTTC

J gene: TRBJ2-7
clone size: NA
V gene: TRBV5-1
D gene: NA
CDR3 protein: CASSLAPTTYYEQYF
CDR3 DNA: TGCGCCAGCAGCTTGGCCCCGACAACTTACTACGAGCAGTACTTC

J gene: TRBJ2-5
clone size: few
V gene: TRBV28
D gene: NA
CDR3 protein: CASSPRPREQYF
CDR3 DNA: TGTGCCAGCAGTCCCAGGCCCCGTGAGCAGTACTTC

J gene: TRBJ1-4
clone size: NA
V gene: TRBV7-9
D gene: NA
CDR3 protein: CASSLGVLNEKLFF
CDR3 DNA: TGTGCCAGCAGCTTAGGAGTCCTTAATGAAAAACTGTTTTTT

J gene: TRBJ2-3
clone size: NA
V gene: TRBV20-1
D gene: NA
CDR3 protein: CSAQVTDTQYF
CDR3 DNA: TGCAGTGCGCAAGTCACAGATACGCAGTATTTT

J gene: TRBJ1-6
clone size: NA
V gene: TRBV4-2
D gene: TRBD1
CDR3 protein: CASSQDHKGAASPLHF
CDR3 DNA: TGTGCCAGCAGCCAAGATCATAAGGGGGCGGCTTCACCCCTCCACTTT

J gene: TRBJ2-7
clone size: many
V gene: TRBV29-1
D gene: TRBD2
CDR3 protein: CSVALHSGRLYEQYF
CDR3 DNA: TGCAGCGTTGCCCTTCATAGCGGGAGACTCTACGAGCAGTACTTC

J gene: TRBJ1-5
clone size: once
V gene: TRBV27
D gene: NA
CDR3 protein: CASSPKPMRANQPQHF
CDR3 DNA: TGTGCCAGCAGTCCTAAGCCTATGAGGGCGAATCAGCCCCAGCATTTT

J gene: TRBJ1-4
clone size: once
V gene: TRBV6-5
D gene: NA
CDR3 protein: CASGPFREKLFF
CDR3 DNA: TGTGCCAGCGGACCGTTCCGCGAAAAACTGTTTTTT

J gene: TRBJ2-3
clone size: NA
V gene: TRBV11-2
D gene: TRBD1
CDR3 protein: CASGLGTGGRRDTQYF
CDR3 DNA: TGTGCCAGCGGCTTAGGGACAGGGGGCCGTCGGGATACGCAGTATTTT

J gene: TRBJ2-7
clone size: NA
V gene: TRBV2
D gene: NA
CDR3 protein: CASNEGFYEQYF
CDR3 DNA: TGTGCCAGCAATGAGGGATTTTACGAGCAGTACTTC

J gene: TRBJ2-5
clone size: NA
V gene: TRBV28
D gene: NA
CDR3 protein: CASSIGTQCRQYF
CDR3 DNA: TGTGCCAGCAGTATTGGGACTCAATGTAGGCAGTACTTC

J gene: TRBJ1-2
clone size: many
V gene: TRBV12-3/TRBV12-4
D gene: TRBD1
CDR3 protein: CASSLDRIKDGYTF
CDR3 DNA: TGTGCCAGCAGTTTGGACAGGATAAAGGATGGCTACACCTTC

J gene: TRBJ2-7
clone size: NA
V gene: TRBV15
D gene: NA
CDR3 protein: CATSRDRATYEQYF
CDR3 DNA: TGTGCCACCAGCAGAGACAGGGCAACCTACGAGCAGTACTTC

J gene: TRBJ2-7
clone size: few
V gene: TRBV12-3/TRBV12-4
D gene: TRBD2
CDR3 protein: CASSPRGGRPYEQYF
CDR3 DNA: TGTGCCAGCAGCCCGAGGGGCGGGAGGCCCTACGAGCAGTACTTC

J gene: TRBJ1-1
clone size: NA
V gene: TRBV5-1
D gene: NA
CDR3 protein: CASRSRAGPTEAFF
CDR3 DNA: TGCGCCAGCAGGTCGAGGGCAGGGCCCACTGAAGCTTTCTTT

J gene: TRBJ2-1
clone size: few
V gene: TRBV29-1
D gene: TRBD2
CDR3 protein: CSARTSGGYNEQFF
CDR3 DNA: TGCAGCGCCCGGACTAGCGGGGGGTACAATGAGCAGTTCTTC

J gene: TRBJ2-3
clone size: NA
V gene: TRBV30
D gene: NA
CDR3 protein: CAWTRGSDTQYF
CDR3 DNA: TGTGCCTGGACCAGGGGCTCGGATACGCAGTATTTT

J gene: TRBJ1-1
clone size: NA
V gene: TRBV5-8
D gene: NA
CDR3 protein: CASSQDYREAFF
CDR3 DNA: TGTGCCAGCAGCCAGGATTATCGCGAAGCTTTCTTT

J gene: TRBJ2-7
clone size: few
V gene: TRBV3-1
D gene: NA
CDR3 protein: CASSQGRKGGYEQYF
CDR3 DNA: TGTGCCAGCAGCCAAGGCCGGAAAGGGGGCTACGAGCAGTACTTC

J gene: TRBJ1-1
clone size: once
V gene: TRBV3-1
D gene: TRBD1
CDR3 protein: CASSRDRGSAEAFF
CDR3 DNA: TGTGCCAGCAGCCGGGACAGGGGAAGCGCTGAAGCTTTCTTT

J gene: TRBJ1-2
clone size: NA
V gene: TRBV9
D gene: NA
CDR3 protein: CASSPQVQDYGYTF
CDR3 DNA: TGTGCCAGCAGCCCCCAGGTCCAGGACTATGGCTACACCTTC

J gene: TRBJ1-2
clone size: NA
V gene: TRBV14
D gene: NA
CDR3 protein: CASSQGAAYGYTF
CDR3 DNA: TGTGCCAGCAGCCAAGGGGCAGCCTATGGCTACACCTTC

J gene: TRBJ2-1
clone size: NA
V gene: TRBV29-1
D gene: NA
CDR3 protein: CSVGIGEQFF
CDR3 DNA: TGCAGCGTCGGCATTGGGGAGCAGTTCTTC

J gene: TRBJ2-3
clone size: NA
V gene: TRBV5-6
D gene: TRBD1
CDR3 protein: CASSFRDRGWTDTQYF
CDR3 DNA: TGTGCCAGCAGCTTCCGGGACAGGGGCTGGACAGATACGCAGTATTTT

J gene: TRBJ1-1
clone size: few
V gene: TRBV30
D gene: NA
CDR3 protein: CAWSKQGGKTEAFF
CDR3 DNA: TGTGCCTGGAGTAAACAGGGAGGAAAAACTGAAGCTTTCTTT

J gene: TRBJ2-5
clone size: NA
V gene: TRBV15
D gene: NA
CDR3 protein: CATSRETLAYQETQYF
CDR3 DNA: TGTGCCACCAGCAGAGAGACCCTAGCGTACCAAGAGACCCAGTACTTC

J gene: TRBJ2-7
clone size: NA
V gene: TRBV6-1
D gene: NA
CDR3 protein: CASSEAPRQAQYF
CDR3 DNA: TGTGCCAGCAGTGAAGCGCCTCGGCAGGCCCAGTACTTC

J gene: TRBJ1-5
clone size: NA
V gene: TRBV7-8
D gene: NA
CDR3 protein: CASSLAPGPYSNQPQHF
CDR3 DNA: TGTGCCAGCAGCTTAGCCCCGGGACCGTATAGCAATCAGCCCCAGCATTTT

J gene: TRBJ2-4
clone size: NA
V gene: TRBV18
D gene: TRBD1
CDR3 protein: CASSPGQHIAKNIQYF
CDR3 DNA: TGTGCCAGCTCACCGGGACAGCATATAGCCAAAAACATTCAGTACTTC

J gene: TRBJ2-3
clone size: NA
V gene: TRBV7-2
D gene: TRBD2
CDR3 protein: CASRGSSGSTDTQYF
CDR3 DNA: TGTGCCAGCAGGGGGTCTAGCGGGAGCACAGATACGCAGTATTTT

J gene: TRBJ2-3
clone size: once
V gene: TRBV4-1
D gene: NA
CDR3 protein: CASRVTFSSPGTDTQYF
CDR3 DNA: TGCGCCAGCAGGGTCACCTTCAGCTCCCCGGGCACAGATACGCAGTATTTT

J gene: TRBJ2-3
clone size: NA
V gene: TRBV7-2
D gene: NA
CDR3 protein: CASSVRGPHGGADTQYF
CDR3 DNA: TGTGCCAGCAGCGTAAGGGGACCCCATGGCGGCGCAGATACGCAGTATTTT

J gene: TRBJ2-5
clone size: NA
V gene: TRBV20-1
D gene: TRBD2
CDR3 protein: CSLEGLAGVETQYF
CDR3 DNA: TGCAGTCTGGAAGGGCTAGCGGGAGTAGAGACCCAGTACTTC

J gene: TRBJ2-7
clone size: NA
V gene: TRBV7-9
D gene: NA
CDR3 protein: CASSVSVSDEQYF
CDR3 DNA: TGTGCCAGCAGCGTATCAGTTTCCGACGAGCAGTACTTC

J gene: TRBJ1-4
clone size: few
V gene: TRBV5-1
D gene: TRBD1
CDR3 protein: CASSDRDSTTNEKLFF
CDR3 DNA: TGCGCCAGCAGCGACCGGGACAGTACAACTAATGAAAAACTGTTTTTT

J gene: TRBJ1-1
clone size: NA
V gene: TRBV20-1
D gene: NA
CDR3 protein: CSAPKTGTEAFF
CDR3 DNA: TGCAGTGCTCCCAAGACGGGCACTGAAGCTTTCTTT

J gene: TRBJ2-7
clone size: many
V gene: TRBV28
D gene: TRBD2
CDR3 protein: CASSTHRSGSYEQYF
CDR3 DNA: TGTGCCAGCAGTACACACCGTAGCGGGAGCTACGAGCAGTACTTC

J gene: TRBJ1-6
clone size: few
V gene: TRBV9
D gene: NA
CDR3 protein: CASSVQGTNSPLHF
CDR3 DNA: TGTGCCAGCAGCGTCCAGGGGACTAATTCACCCCTCCACTTT

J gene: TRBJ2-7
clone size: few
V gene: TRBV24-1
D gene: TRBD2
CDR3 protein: CATSDPRAGERIYEQYF
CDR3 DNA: TGTGCCACCAGTGACCCCAGGGCGGGGGAGCGGATTTACGAGCAGTACTTC

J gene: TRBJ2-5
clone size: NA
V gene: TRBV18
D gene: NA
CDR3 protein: CASSPSWGGETQYF
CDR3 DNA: TGTGCCAGCTCACCATCCTGGGGCGGAGAGACCCAGTACTTC

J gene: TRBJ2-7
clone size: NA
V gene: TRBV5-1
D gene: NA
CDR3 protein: CASSLGRAGEQYF
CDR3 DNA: TGCGCCAGCAGCTTGGGCAGGGCGGGCGAGCAGTACTTC

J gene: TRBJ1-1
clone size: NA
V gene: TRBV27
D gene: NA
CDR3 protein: CASSLRGAATEAFF
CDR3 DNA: TGTGCCAGCAGTCTCCGTGGGGCCGCCACTGAAGCTTTCTTT

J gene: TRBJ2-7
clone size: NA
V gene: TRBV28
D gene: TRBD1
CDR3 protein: CASSLYLWDRDRSYEQYF
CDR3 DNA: TGTGCCAGCAGTTTATACTTATGGGACCGGGACAGAAGCTACGAGCAGTACTTC

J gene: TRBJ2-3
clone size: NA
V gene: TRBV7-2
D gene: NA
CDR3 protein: CASSVTSSTDTQYF
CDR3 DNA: TGTGCCAGCAGCGTAACCAGTAGCACAGATACGCAGTATTTT

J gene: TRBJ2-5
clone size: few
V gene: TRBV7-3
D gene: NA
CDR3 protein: CASSHGGADQETQYF
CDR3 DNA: TGTGCCAGCAGCCACGGAGGGGCAGATCAAGAGACCCAGTACTTC

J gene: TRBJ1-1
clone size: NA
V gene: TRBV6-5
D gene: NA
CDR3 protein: CASSPLGADTEAFF
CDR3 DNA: TGTGCCAGCAGTCCCCTGGGGGCGGACACTGAAGCTTTCTTT

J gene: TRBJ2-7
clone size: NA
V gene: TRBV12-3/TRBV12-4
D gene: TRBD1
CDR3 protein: CASSSGTGESEQYF
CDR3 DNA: TGTGCCAGCAGTTCCGGGACAGGGGAGTCCGAGCAGTACTTC

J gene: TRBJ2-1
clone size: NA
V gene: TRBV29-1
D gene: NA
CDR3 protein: CSVGPSGANEQFF
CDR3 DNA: TGCAGCGTTGGCCCTAGTGGGGCCAATGAGCAGTTCTTC

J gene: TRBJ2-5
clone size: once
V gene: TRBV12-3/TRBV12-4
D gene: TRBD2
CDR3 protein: CASIQPLAGVIETQYF
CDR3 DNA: TGTGCCAGCATCCAACCCCTAGCGGGAGTTATTGAGACCCAGTACTTC

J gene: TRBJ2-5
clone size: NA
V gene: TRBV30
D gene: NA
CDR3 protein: CAWAPGLETQYF
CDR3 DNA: TGTGCCTGGGCACCAGGGCTCGAGACCCAGTACTTC

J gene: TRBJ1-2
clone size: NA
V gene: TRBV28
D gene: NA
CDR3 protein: CASSLPGVVYGYTF
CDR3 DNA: TGTGCCAGCAGTTTACCCGGGGTAGTCTATGGCTACACCTTC

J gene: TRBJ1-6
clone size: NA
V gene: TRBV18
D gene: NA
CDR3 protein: CASSPQIQGNSPLHF
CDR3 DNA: TGTGCCAGCTCACCACAAATTCAGGGAAATTCACCCCTCCACTTT

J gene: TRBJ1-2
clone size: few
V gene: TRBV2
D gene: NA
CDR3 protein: CASTSETLYGYTF
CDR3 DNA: TGTGCCAGCACCTCGGAGACCCTCTATGGCTACACCTTC

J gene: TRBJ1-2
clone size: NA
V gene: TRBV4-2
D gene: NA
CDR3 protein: CASSQGPWTGYTF
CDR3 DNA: TGTGCCAGCAGCCAAGGCCCCTGGACCGGCTACACCTTC

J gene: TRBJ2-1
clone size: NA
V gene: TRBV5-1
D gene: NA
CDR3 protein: CASSLGVGGEQFF
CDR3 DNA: TGCGCCAGCAGCTTGGGGGTCGGTGGTGAGCAGTTCTTC

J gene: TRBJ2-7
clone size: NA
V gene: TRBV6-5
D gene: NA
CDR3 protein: CASSDRGLGYEQYF
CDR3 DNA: TGTGCCAGCAGTGACAGGGGACTAGGCTACGAGCAGTACTTC